Sequencing of this TCR beta chain was carried out in a study of CD8+CD57+ T cells in acquired aplastic anemia. Study-wide context: Sorting CD4+ and CD8+ cells gave DNA averaging about 3.2 ug. Study results and limitations: In CD8+ cells, Simpson's diversity showed no significant difference between patients and controls. Overlapping CD8+ CDR3 repertoires of patients and controls contained approximately 29 shared sequences.

Those patients picked for sequencing had displayed CD8+CD57+ cell expansion on flow cytometry. None of the patients had been given any therapy when their blood was sampled. This clonotype was recorded a few times. Its specificity is not known. The template used for profiling TCR beta VDJ and CDR3 was genomic DNA. In TCRdb, the reads were re-called with MiXCR into one record per CDR3 protein. The data contain around 150,000 distinct CDR3 sequences, around half of them seen just once; the ten biggest clones take up more than 30%. The germline V gene has CDR1 SNHLY and CDR2 FYNNEI. This CDR3 comprises 15 residues. V lost 5 bases and J lost 2; bases outside the gene matches: 6.

Material: sorted CD4+, CD8+, or CD8+CD57+ T cells (not recorded which) from PBMCs. The TCR sequence derives from a human donor with aplastic anemia. The rearrangement uses TRBV2 and TRBJ2-7; 10 bases align to TRBD1. The CDR3 nucleotides read TGTGCCAGCAGTCGCGACAGGGGGCCCACCTACGAGCAGTACTTC. The encoded protein is CASSRDRGPTYEQYF.